Sequencing of this T cell receptor (beta chain) was carried out in a study of Graves' ophthalmopathy and Graves' hyperthyroidism. RNA served as the template for amplifying TCR beta CDR3 regions. Second-round multiplex PCR came after a first-round RT-PCR that employed HTBI primers. From the multiplex PCR reads, TCRdb called clonotypes with MiXCR, one entry per CDR3 protein. The table records around 1,000,000 distinct CDR3 sequences, about two fifths of them present only once. Germline values: CDR1 SGHDN, CDR2 FVKESK. V shed 5 bases, J shed 5 bases, and the junction held 4 bases outside the gene matches. CDR3 length: 14 amino acids. Serum thyroxine and TRAb, along with clinical symptoms, thyroid ultrasound and orbital computed tomography, were what diagnosis relied on.

The receptor comes from an adult man with Graves' hyperthyroidism. This chain links TRBV14 with TRBJ2-5, with TRBD1 matching over 11 bases. Material for sequencing was peripheral blood or thyroid tissue (not recorded which). DNA of the CDR3: TGTGCCAGCAGCTGGACAGGGGGCCCTGAGACCCAGTACTTC. It translates to CASSWTGGPETQYF.